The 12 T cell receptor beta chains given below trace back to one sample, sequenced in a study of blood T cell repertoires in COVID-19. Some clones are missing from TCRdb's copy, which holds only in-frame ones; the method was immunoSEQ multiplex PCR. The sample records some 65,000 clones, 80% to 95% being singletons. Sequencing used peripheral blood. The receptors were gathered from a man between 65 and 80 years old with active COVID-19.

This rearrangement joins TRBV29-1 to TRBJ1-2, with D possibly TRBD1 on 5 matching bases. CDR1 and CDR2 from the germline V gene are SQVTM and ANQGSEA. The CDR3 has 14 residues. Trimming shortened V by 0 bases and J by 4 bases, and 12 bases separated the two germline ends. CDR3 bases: TGCAGCGTTGAAGATATCGGCAGGGTCTATGGCTACACCTTC. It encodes CSVEDIGRVYGYTF.

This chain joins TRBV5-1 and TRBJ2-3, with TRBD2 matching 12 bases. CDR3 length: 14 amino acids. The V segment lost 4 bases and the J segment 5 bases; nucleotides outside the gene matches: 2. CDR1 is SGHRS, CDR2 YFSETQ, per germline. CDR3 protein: CASSRGLAGDTQYF. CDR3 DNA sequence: TGCGCCAGCAGCAGGGGACTAGCGGGAGATACGCAGTATTTT. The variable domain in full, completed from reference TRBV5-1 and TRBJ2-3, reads KAGVTQTPRYLIKTRGQQVTLSCSPISGHRSVSWYQQTPGQGLQFLFEYFSETQRNKGNFPGRFSGRQFSNSRSEMNVSTLELGDSALYLCASSRGLAGDTQYFGPGTRLTVL.

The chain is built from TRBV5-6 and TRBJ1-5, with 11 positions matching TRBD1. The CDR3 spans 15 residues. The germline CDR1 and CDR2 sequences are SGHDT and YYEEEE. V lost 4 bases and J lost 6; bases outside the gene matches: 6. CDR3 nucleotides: TGTGCCAGCAGCCTGGGACAGGGGGGAGGTCAGCCCCAGCATTTT. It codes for CASSLGQGGGQPQHF.

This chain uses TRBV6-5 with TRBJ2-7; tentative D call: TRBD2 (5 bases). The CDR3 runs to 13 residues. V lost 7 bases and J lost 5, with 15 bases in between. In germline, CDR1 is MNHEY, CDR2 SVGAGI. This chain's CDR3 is CASKEKRVNEQYV. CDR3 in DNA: TGTGCCAGCAAGGAAAAGAGGGTTAACGAGCAGTACGTC.

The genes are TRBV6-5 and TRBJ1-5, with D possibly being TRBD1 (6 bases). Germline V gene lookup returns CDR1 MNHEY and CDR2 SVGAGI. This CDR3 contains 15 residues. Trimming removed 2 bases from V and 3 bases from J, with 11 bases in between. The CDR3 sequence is CASSYRGADNQPQHF. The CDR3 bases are TGTGCCAGCAGTTACCGGGGGGCGGACAATCAGCCCCAGCATTTT.

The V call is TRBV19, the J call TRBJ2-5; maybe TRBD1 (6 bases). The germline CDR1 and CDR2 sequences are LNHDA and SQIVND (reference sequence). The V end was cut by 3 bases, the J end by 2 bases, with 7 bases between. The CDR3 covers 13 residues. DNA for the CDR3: TGTGCCAGTAGTATGCAGGGGCAAGAGACCCAGTACTTC. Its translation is CASSMQGQETQYF.

For the CDR3, the DNA is TGTGCCAGCAGCGTATCCAGCGGGGGGGCTGGGGAGACCCAGTACTTC. Residues: CASSVSSGGAGETQYF. V is TRBV9 and J is TRBJ2-5; 10 bases are a match to TRBD2. The CDR3 runs 16 residues. V dropped 1 base and J dropped 5; count of bases not matched to a gene: 8. Germline V CDR1 and CDR2: SGDLS, YYNGEE.

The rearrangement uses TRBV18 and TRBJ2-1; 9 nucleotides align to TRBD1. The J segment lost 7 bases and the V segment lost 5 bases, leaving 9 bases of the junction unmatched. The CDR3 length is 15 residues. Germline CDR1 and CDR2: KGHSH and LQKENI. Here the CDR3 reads CASSSGTGPANEQFF. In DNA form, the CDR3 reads TGTGCCAGCTCATCCGGGACAGGGCCCGCGAATGAGCAGTTCTTC.

The chain's CDR3 is CASSPPGQGVPGELFF. The CDR3 DNA sequence: TGTGCCAGCAGCCCTCCGGGACAGGGCGTCCCCGGGGAGCTGTTTTTT. The chain recombines TRBV5-4 with TRBJ2-2; 9 bases line up with TRBD1. Germline lookup yields CDR1 SGHNT and CDR2 YYREEE (reference sequence). The V and J ends lost 4 bases and 6 bases, in that order; junction bases with no gene match: 10. The CDR3 loop spans 16 amino acids.

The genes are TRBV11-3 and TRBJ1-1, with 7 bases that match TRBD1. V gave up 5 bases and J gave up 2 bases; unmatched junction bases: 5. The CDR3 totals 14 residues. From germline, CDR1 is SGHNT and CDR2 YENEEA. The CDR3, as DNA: TGTGCCAGCAGCCAGGGACAGATAAACACTGAAGCTTTCTTT. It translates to CASSQGQINTEAFF. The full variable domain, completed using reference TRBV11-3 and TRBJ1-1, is EAGVVQSPRYKIIEKKQPVAFWCNPISGHNTLYWYLQNLGQGPELLIRYENEEAVDDSQLPKDRFSAERLKGVDSTLKIQPAELGDSAVYLCASSQGQINTEAFFGQGTRLTVV.

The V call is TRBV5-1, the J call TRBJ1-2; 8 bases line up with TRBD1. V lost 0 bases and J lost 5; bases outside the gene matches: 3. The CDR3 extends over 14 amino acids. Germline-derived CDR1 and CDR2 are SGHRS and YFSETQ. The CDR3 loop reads CASSLGTGRYGYTF. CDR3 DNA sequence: TGCGCCAGCAGCTTGGGGACAGGGAGATATGGCTACACCTTC. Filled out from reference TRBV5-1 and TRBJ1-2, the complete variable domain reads KAGVTQTPRYLIKTRGQQVTLSCSPISGHRSVSWYQQTPGQGLQFLFEYFSETQRNKGNFPGRFSGRQFSNSRSEMNVSTLELGDSALYLCASSLGTGRYGYTFGSGTRLTVV.

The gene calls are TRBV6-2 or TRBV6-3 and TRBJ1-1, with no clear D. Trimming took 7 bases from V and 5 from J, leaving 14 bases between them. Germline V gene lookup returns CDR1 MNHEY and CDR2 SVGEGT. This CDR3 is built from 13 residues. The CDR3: CASNPSFGTEAFF. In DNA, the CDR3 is TGTGCCAGCAACCCTTCTTTCGGTACTGAAGCTTTCTTT.